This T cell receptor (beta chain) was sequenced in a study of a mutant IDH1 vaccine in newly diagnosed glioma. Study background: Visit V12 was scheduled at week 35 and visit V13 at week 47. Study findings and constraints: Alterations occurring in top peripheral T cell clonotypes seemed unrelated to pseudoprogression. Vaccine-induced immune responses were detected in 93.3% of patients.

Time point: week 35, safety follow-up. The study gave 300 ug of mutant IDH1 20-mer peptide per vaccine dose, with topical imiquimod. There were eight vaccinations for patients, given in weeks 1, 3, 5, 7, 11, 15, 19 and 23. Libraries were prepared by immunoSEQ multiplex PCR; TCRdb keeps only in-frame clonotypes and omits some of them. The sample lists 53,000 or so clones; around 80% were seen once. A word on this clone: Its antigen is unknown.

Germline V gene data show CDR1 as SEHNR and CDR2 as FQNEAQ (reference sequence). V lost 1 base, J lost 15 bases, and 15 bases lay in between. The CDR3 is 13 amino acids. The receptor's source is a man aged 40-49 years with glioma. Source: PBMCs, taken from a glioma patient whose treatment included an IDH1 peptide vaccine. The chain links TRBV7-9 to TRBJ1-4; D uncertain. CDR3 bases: TGTGCCAGCAGCTTAGGCCCGTCTGGTCTGGTGTTTTTT. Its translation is CASSLGPSGLVFF.